A selection of T cell receptor beta chains follows, all from one sample in a study of cytomegalovirus exposure and HLA in healthy donors. Sequencing used immunoSEQ multiplex PCR; TCRdb keeps in-frame clones, though not all of them. The sample contains 80,000 to 100,000 clones, roughly 70% of which appear only once. The sequencing input was PBMCs. These receptors originate from a man aged 50 or older in good health and CMV-seronegative. Both conserved end residues are part of each CDR3. Each record gives: CDR3 length, clone size, J gene, V gene, D gene, CDR3 DNA, CDR3 protein. D genes are given only for firm matches. Only part of the rows carry a size: once, few, many, or a class if the clone is expanded.

>16|.|TRBJ2-7|TRBV5-1|TRBD1
TGCGCCAGCAGCTTGGGAGGACAGGGGGCCTCCTACGAGCAGTACTTC
CASSLGGQGASYEQYF
>17|few|TRBJ2-2|TRBV10-3|.
TGTGCCATCAGACCGGCCGGACTATCCCTCTTTACCGGGGAGCTGTTTTTT
CAIRPAGLSLFTGELFF
>15|once|TRBJ1-3|TRBV27|TRBD1
TGTGCCAGCAGTCGACAGGGTTTCTCTGGAAACACCATATATTTT
CASSRQGFSGNTIYF
>17|.|TRBJ1-6|TRBV9|TRBD1
TGTGCCAGCAGCGCCGGGGACAGCAGCTCCTATAATTCACCCCTCCACTTT
CASSAGDSSSYNSPLHF
>15|.|TRBJ2-3|TRBV28|TRBD1
TGTGCCAGCAGTACGCAGGGGGCTCCACATGCCACGCAGTATTTT
CASSTQGAPHATQYF
>13|.|TRBJ1-2|TRBV5-5|.
TGTGCCAGCAGCTATAACAGGGTTAAGGGCTACACCTTC
CASSYNRVKGYTF
>14|.|TRBJ2-1|TRBV19|.
TGTGCCAGTAGGGTACGAGGATTAACCAATGAGCAGTTCTTC
CASRVRGLTNEQFF
>15|.|TRBJ1-2|TRBV4-1|.
TGCGCCAGCAGCCAAGTGGGGGGGCGCATCCTGGGCTACACCTTC
CASSQVGGRILGYTF
>13|.|TRBJ1-5|TRBV2|.
TGTGCCAGCAACGCGGGGTCGGCCCAGCCCCAGCATTTT
CASNAGSAQPQHF
>14|.|TRBJ1-6|TRBV7-9|TRBD1
TGTGCCAGCAGCTTAGAACAGGGGAATTCACCCCTCCACTTT
CASSLEQGNSPLHF
>15|.|TRBJ2-5|TRBV5-8|.
TGTGCCAGCAGCTCTCGACAGGCCCTAGGATTGACCCAGTACTTC
CASSSRQALGLTQYF
>14|.|TRBJ1-5|TRBV2|.
TGTGCCAGCAGTACCGATCCTAATTATCAGCCCCAGCATTTT
CASSTDPNYQPQHF
>14|.|TRBJ2-7|TRBV5-1|TRBD1
TGCGCCAGCAGCTACCGGGACAGGTCGGGCGAGCAGTACTTC
CASSYRDRSGEQYF
>15|.|TRBJ2-1|TRBV5-4|TRBD2
TGTGCCAGCAGCTTGTCCCGCTTTAGCGGGGATCAGCAGTTCTTC
CASSLSRFSGDQQFF
>14|few|TRBJ1-5|TRBV19|.
TGTGCCAGTAGAAGTCGGGGGAACGATCAGCCCCAGCATTTT
CASRSRGNDQPQHF
>18|.|TRBJ2-7|TRBV28|.
TGTGCCAGCAGTTTATCTCTAACGACTGCGCGGGTTTCCTACGAGCAGTACTTC
CASSLSLTTARVSYEQYF